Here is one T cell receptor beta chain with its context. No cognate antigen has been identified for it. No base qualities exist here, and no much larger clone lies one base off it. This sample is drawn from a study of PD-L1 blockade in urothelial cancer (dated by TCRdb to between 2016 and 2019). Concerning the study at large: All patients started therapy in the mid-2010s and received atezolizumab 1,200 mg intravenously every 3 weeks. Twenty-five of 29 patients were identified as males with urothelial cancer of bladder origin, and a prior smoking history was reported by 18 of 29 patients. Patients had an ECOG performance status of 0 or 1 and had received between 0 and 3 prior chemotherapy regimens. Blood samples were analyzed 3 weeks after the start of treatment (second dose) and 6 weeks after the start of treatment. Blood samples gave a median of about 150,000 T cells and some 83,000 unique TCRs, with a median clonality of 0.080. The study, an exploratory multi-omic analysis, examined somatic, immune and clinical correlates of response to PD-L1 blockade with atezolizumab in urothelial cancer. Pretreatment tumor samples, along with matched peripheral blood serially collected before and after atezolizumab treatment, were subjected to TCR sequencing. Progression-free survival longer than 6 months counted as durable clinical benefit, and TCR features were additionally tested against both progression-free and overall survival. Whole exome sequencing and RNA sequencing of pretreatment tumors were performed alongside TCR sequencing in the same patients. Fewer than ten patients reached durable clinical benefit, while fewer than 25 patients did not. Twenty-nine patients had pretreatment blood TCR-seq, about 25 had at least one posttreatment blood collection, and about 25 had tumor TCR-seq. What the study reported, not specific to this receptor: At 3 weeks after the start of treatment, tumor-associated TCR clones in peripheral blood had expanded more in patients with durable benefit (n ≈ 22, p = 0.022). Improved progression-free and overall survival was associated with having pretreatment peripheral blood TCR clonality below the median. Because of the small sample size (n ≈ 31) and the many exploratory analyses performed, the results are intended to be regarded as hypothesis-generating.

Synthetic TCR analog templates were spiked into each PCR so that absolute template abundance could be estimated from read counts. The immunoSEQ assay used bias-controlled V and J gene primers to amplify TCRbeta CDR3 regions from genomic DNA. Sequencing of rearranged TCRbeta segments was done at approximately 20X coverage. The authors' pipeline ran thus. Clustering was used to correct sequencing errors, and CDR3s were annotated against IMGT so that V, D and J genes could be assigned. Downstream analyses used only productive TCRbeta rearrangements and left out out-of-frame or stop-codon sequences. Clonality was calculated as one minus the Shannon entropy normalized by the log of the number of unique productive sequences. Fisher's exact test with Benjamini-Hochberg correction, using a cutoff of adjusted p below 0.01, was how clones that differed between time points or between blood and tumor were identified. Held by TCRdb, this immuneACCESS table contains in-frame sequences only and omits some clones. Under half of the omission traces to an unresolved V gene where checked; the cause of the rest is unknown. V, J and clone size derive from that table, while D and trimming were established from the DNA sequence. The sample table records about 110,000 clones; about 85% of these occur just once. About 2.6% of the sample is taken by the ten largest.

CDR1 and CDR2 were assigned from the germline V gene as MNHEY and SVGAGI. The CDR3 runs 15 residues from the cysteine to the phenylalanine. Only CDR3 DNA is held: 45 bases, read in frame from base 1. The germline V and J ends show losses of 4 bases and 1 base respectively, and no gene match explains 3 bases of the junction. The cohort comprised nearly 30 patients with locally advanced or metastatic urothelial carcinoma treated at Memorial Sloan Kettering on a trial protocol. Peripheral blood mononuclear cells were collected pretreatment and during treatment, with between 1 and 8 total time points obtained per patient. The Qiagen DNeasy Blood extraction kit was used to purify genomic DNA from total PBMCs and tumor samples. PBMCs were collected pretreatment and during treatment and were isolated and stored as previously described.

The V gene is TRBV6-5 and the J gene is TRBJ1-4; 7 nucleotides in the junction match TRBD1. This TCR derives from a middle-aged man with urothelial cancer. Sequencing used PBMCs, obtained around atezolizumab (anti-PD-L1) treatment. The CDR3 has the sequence CASSFQGGTNEKLFF. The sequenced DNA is TGTGCCAGCAGTTTTCAGGGGGGAACTAATGAAAAACTGTTTTTT.